The 15 T cell receptor beta chains given below trace back to one sample, sequenced in a study of identical twins. One entry per CDR3 protein results from TCRdb running MiXCR on the 5' RACE reads. The sample includes 1.5 million to 2 million distinct CDR3 sequences, less than 35% of them seen just once. The sequencing sample was made of cord blood. Receptors were obtained from a newborn girl in good health.

The CDR3 sequence: CASSPRTGETQYF. As DNA, the CDR3 is TGTGCCAGCAGCCCCCGGACTGGGGAGACCCAGTACTTC. This chain uses TRBV7-6 with TRBJ2-5; possibly TRBD2 for D (5 bases). The CDR3 runs 13 residues. CDR1 SGHVS and CDR2 FNYEAQ come from the germline V gene. The V end lost 5 bases, the J end lost 5 bases, and 12 bases lay between the germline ends.

The rearrangement uses TRBV14 and TRBJ2-2; no clear D. The CDR3 is 15 amino acids. V lost 2 bases and J lost 0, with 7 bases in between. Germline V gene lookup returns CDR1 SGHDN and CDR2 FVKESK. CDR3 amino acids: CASSQTQTNTGELFF. For the CDR3, the DNA is TGTGCCAGCAGCCAAACCCAGACGAACACCGGGGAGCTGTTTTTT.

This clonotype has a handful of counts. V and J are TRBV10-3 and TRBJ1-2; tentatively, D is TRBD1 (5 bases). The CDR3 contains 15 residues. The V and J ends lost 2 bases and 4 bases respectively, with 14 bases between them. Germline V CDR1 and CDR2: ENHRY, SYGVKD. As DNA, the CDR3 is TGTGCCATCAGTGAGGCATATCAGGGTGCCTATGGCTACACCTTC. Protein product: CAISEAYQGAYGYTF.

This clonotype has only a few counts. The chain carries TRBV28 and TRBJ2-7, with a possible D match to TRBD2 (6 bases). V was cut by 5 bases and J by 1 base, with 15 bases left in between. Germline V CDR1 and CDR2: MDHEN, SYDVKM. The CDR3 runs 15 residues. The CDR3 DNA reads as TGTGCCAGCAGTGAGCCGGGAGTCGGGTCCTACGAGCAGTACTTC. This gives the protein CASSEPGVGSYEQYF. The variable domain in full, completed from reference TRBV28 and TRBJ2-7, reads DVKVTQSSRYLVKRTGEKVFLECVQDMDHENMFWYRQDPGLGLRLIYFSYDVKMKEKGDIPEGYSVSREKKERFSLILESASTNQTSMYLCASSEPGVGSYEQYFGPGTRLTVT.

This clonotype was found a few times. The genes are TRBV6-5 and TRBJ2-7, with 11 bases lining up with TRBD1. Germline loops: CDR1 MNHEY, CDR2 SVGAGI. There are 15 residues in the CDR3. J gave up 4 bases and V 7 bases, and 9 bases lay outside the gene matches. The CDR3 DNA is TGTGCCAGCACCCAAGGGGGACAGGGGGGATACGAGCAGTACTTC. It translates to CASTQGGQGGYEQYF.

This clonotype turned up a few times. This CDR3 is CASTGQGSLKNEQFF. Written as DNA, the CDR3 is TGTGCCAGCACCGGACAGGGGTCCTTAAAGAATGAGCAGTTCTTC. V usage is TRBV9 and J usage is TRBJ2-1; 9 positions agree with TRBD1. The CDR3 is 15 residues long. The germline V gene encodes CDR1 SGDLS and CDR2 YYNGEE. V lost 6 bases to trimming and J lost 7 bases; unmatched junction nucleotides: 11.

This chain connects TRBV10-3 to TRBJ1-1; D is possibly TRBD1 (5 bases). Looked up from germline, CDR1 is ENHRY and CDR2 is SYGVKD. V was cut by 6 bases and J by 3 bases, with 14 bases left in between. This CDR3 is built from 14 residues. The CDR3 is CAIRGPGKYTEAFF. The CDR3 DNA reads TGTGCCATCAGGGGCCCAGGGAAGTACACTGAAGCTTTCTTT.

The chain recombines TRBV21-1 with TRBJ1-5. TRBV21-1 is noted as a pseudogene. The CDR3 has 18 residues. The CDR3 nucleotides are TGTGCCAGCAGCAAAGCGCGAAAGCCTAATGGTGGCAATCAGCCCCAGCATTTT. It is translated as CASSKARKPNGGNQPQHF.

The chain employs TRBV3-1 and TRBJ2-7; TRBD2 matches 7 bases. This CDR3 comprises 18 residues. The V gene's germline CDR1 is LGHDT and CDR2 YNNKEL (reference sequence). With 1 base clipped from V and 7 bases from J, the junction kept 19 bases outside the gene matches. CDR3 loop: CASSQARASGGRYNEQYF. The CDR3 DNA reads as TGTGCCAGCAGCCAAGCGAGAGCGTCGGGGGGACGATACAATGAGCAGTACTTC.

This clonotype was detected only a few times. CDR3 sequence reads: CASSAYGSNYGYTF. DNA of the CDR3: TGCGCCAGCAGCGCCTACGGCTCTAACTATGGCTACACCTTC. J is TRBJ1-2 and V is TRBV5-1; D remains unclear. Germline CDR1 is SGHRS and CDR2 is YFSETQ. V was trimmed by 4 bases and J by 0 bases, leaving 10 bases between them. The CDR3 consists of 14 residues.

A few counts support this clonotype. This chain links TRBV12-3 or TRBV12-4 with TRBJ2-1; D is unclear. The CDR3 covers 13 residues. Trimming took off 7 bases at V and 7 bases at J, with 14 bases between the two ends. Written as DNA, the CDR3 is TGTGCCAGCACCTTACGGTGGGTGAATGAGCAGTTCTTC. Translating gives CASTLRWVNEQFF.

The sample holds a few counts of this clonotype. The J gene is TRBJ2-1, the V gene TRBV10-3, with 11 nucleotides matching TRBD1. The V gene's germline CDR1 is ENHRY and CDR2 SYGVKD. With 2 bases clipped from V and 0 bases from J, the junction kept 0 bases outside the gene matches. There are 16 residues in the CDR3. This chain's CDR3 is CAISEGTGGSYNEQFF. For the CDR3, the DNA is TGTGCCATCAGTGAGGGGACAGGGGGCTCCTACAATGAGCAGTTCTTC.

This chain uses TRBV6-2 or TRBV6-3 with TRBJ2-1; D is possibly TRBD2 (6 bases). Per the germline V gene, CDR1 is MNHEY and CDR2 is SVGEGT. The CDR3 is 19 residues long. V was cut by 2 bases and J by 9 bases, with 29 bases left in between. The CDR3 coding sequence is TGTGCCAGCAGTTACCCCTCCCCCTCTCTAGCGTTGTACGGTAGTGAGCAGTTCTTC. Protein: CASSYPSPSLALYGSEQFF.

The sample holds one count of this clonotype. This chain uses TRBV4-1 with TRBJ2-2; D not certain. Deletions cut 0 bases from V and 8 bases from J, with 22 bases between. CDR3 length equals 18 residues. Germline V gene lookup returns CDR1 MGHRA and CDR2 YSYEKL. CDR3 amino acids: CASSQDPRNRARSGELFF. The CDR3, as DNA: TGCGCCAGCAGCCAAGATCCCAGGAATAGGGCCCGGTCTGGGGAGCTGTTTTTT.

The chain links TRBV19 to TRBJ2-1, with TRBD1 as a possible D gene (5 bases). This CDR3 region has 18 residues. Germline assignment: CDR1 LNHDA and CDR2 SQIVND (reference sequence). Trimming cost V 4 bases and J 7 bases, with 26 bases left between them. The CDR3 spells CASSRVNTGPASRNEQFF. The CDR3 bases are TGTGCCAGTAGTAGGGTAAACACAGGACCAGCTTCAAGAAATGAGCAGTTCTTC.